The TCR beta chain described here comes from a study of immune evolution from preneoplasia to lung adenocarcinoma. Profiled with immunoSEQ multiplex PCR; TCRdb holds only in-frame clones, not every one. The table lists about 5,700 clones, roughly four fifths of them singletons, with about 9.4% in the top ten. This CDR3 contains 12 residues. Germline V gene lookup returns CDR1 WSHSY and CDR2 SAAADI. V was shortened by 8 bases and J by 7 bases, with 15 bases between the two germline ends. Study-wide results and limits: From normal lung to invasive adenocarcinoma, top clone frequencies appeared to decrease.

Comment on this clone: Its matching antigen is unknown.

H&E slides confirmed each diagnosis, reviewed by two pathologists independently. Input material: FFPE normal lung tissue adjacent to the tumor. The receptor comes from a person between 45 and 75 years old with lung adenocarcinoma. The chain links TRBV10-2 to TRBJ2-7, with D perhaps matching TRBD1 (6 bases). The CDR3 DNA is TGCGCCAGCGCGTCAGGGGCGAGGGAGCAGTACTTC. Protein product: CASASGAREQYF.